The present TCR beta chain was sequenced within a study of blood T cell repertoires in COVID-19. Study in general: Material from acute and convalescent COVID-19 was sourced from the United States, Italy and Spain.

Per the study methods: Estimated nucleated cell counts came from reference gene primer amplification. Libraries were prepared by immunoSEQ multiplex PCR; TCRdb keeps only in-frame clonotypes and omits some of them. Clone size and the V and J calls come from that table; the DNA yielded D and trimming. The sample yields more than 100,000 clones, roughly nine tenths seen once. Trimming took 1 base from V and 1 from J, leaving 10 bases between them. Per the germline V gene, CDR1 is LGHNA and CDR2 is YNFKEQ. CDR3 length equals 15 residues. This TCR was recovered from a woman over 75 in a cohort sampled during active COVID-19. The chain employs TRBV4-2 and TRBJ1-1, with a weak D call TRBD1 (5 bases). The sample comprised peripheral blood. The CDR3 sequence is CASSQAGRANTEAFF. The CDR3 DNA follows: TGTGCCAGCAGCCAAGCAGGCAGGGCGAACACTGAAGCTTTCTTT.